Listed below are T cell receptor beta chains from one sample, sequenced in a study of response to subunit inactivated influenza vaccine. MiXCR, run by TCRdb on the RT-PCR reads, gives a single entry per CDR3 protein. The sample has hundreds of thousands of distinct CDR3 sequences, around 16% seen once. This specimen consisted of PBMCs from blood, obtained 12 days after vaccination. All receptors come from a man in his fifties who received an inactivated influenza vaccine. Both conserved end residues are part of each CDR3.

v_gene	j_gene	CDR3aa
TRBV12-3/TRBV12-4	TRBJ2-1	CASSSGLPNNEQFF
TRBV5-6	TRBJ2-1	CASSSGTDKANEQFF
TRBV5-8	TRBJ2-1	CASAVNLASYNEQFF
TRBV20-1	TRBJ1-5	CSASGTGSYPHQPQHF
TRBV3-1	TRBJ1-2	CASSQGTDRGYTF
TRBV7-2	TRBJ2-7	CASSSETAYEQYF
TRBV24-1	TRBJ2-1	CATSDLSAPWGRQFF
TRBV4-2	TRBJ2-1	CASSQDLQGARYEQFF
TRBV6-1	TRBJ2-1	CASRRDGPYNEQFF
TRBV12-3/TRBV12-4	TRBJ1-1	CAWAGPSGNAFF
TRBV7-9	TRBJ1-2	CASSLGGTDYYGYTF
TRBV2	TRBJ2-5	CASNRGETQYF
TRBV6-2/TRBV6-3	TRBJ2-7	CASSLTQGAGKQYF
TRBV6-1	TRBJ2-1	CASTRDLGNEQFF
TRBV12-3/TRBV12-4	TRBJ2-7	CATAGGPTYEQYF
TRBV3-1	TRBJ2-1	CASSGTSGHNEQFF
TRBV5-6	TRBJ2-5	CASTGGLVGTQYF
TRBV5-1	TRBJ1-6	CASSYDGDRASPLHF
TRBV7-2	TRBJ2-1	CASSGQAIGNEQFF
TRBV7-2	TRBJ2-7	CASSPGRRPSSYEQYF
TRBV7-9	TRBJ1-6	CASSFTDNSPLHF
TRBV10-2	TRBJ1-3	CASSEMVLGNTIYF